Listed below are T cell receptor beta chains from one sample, sequenced in a study of T-cell reconstitution after alpha-beta-depleted transplantation in children. TCRdb redid the calling of the PCR reads with MiXCR, one entry per CDR3 protein. Found here are approximately 1,000,000 distinct CDR3 sequences, about 30% of them singletons; the top ten hold 28%. The sequencing here drew on PBMCs, mostly from graft donor cells, taken 360 days after TCRalphabeta/CD19-depleted stem cell transplant. The receptors were gathered from a boy under two years old who had a stem cell transplant for SCID, so the T cells may come from the graft donor. Both conserved end residues are part of each CDR3. Each record gives: CDR3 protein, CDR3 DNA, clone size, V gene, D gene, J gene. D genes are given only for firm matches. Expanded clones get a size class; other rows say once, few or many, or leave the size out.

CDR3aa: CASDRGMNTEAFF
CDR3nt: TGTGCCAGTGACAGGGGTATGAACACTGAAGCTTTCTTT
abundance: few
v_gene: TRBV28
d_gene: TRBD1
j_gene: TRBJ1-1

CDR3aa: CASSSLGLAENTGELFF
CDR3nt: TGTGCCAGCAGCTCCCTAGGACTAGCGGAGAACACCGGGGAGCTGTTTTTT
abundance: .
v_gene: TRBV5-8
d_gene: TRBD2
j_gene: TRBJ2-2

CDR3aa: CAIRDALNTGELFF
CDR3nt: TGTGCCATCAGGGACGCCTTGAACACCGGGGAGCTGTTTTTT
abundance: many
v_gene: TRBV10-3
d_gene: .
j_gene: TRBJ2-2

CDR3aa: CSAEGQQDYNEQFF
CDR3nt: TGCAGTGCGGAGGGACAACAGGACTACAATGAGCAGTTCTTC
abundance: few
v_gene: TRBV20-1
d_gene: .
j_gene: TRBJ2-1

CDR3aa: CSARDLYGVKTQYF
CDR3nt: TGCAGTGCTAGAGATCTATATGGTGTAAAGACCCAGTACTTC
abundance: .
v_gene: TRBV20-1
d_gene: .
j_gene: TRBJ2-5

CDR3aa: CASSLYPSSYEQYF
CDR3nt: TGTGCCAGCAGTTTATACCCCAGCTCCTACGAGCAGTACTTC
abundance: .
v_gene: TRBV12-3/TRBV12-4
d_gene: .
j_gene: TRBJ2-7

CDR3aa: CASSQDGGGPSSYNSPLHF
CDR3nt: TGCGCCAGCAGCCAAGATGGAGGAGGTCCTAGCTCCTATAATTCACCCCTCCACTTT
abundance: .
v_gene: TRBV4-3
d_gene: .
j_gene: TRBJ1-6

CDR3aa: CASSGGTSTGELFF
CDR3nt: TGTGCCAGCAGCGGGGGGACGTCGACCGGGGAGCTGTTTTTT
abundance: few
v_gene: TRBV9
d_gene: .
j_gene: TRBJ2-2

CDR3aa: CSAREGLAGGLAKNIQYF
CDR3nt: TGCAGTGCTAGAGAAGGCCTAGCGGGGGGGTTAGCCAAAAACATTCAGTACTTC
abundance: .
v_gene: TRBV20-1
d_gene: TRBD2
j_gene: TRBJ2-4

CDR3aa: CASSIGQGMDQPQHF
CDR3nt: TGTGCCAGTAGTATAGGGCAGGGGATGGATCAGCCCCAGCATTTT
abundance: once
v_gene: TRBV19
d_gene: .
j_gene: TRBJ1-5

CDR3aa: CAISEWQAGKRYEQYF
CDR3nt: TGTGCCATCAGTGAGTGGCAGGCCGGCAAGAGGTACGAGCAGTACTTC
abundance: .
v_gene: TRBV10-3
d_gene: .
j_gene: TRBJ2-7

CDR3aa: CASSRDRVHGEQYF
CDR3nt: TGTGCCAGCAGCCGGGACAGGGTCCATGGCGAGCAGTACTTC
abundance: .
v_gene: TRBV6-1
d_gene: TRBD1
j_gene: TRBJ2-7

CDR3aa: CASGGPPYRYAVFRGETDTQYF
CDR3nt: TGTGCCAGTGGAGGGCCGCCTTACAGATACGCAGTATTCCGGGGGGAGACAGATACGCAGTATTTT
abundance: .
v_gene: TRBV25-1
d_gene: TRBD2
j_gene: TRBJ2-3

CDR3aa: CSAKPLRGAKEAFF
CDR3nt: TGCAGTGCTAAGCCCCTCCGGGGCGCCAAGGAAGCTTTCTTT
abundance: .
v_gene: TRBV20-1
d_gene: .
j_gene: TRBJ1-1

CDR3aa: CASSSPSGPRTYEQYF
CDR3nt: TGTGCCAGCAGTTCCCCCTCCGGACCGAGGACATACGAGCAGTACTTC
abundance: few
v_gene: TRBV6-5
d_gene: .
j_gene: TRBJ2-7

CDR3aa: CASSGGDSPDTQYF
CDR3nt: TGTGCCAGTAGTGGAGGGGACAGCCCAGATACGCAGTATTTT
abundance: .
v_gene: TRBV19
d_gene: .
j_gene: TRBJ2-3